These 14 T cell receptor beta chains originate from one sample sequenced in a study of early T cells in non-severe SARS-CoV-2 infection. TCRdb passed the 5' RACE reads through MiXCR, listing each CDR3 protein once. The profile shows tens of thousands of distinct CDR3 sequences, under 15% of them singletons. The source material was whole blood. These receptors all stem from an adult who was a healthcare worker with PCR-confirmed SARS-CoV-2 infection or an uninfected control (not recorded which).

This clonotype showed up many times. CDR3 sequence (DNA): TGTGCCAGCAGTGTTTCCAGCGGGAGGATCGACAATGAGCAGTTCTTC. This encodes CASSVSSGRIDNEQFF. The chain uses TRBV28 and TRBJ2-1, with 9 positions matching TRBD2. J lost 5 bases, V lost 5 bases, and 10 bases had no gene match. The length of the CDR3 is 16 residues. Germline loops: CDR1 MDHEN, CDR2 SYDVKM.

The rearrangement links TRBV6-1 to TRBJ2-3; D is perhaps TRBD1 (6 bases). There are 13 residues in the CDR3. The germline V gene encodes CDR1 MNHNS and CDR2 SASEGT. V was trimmed by 8 bases and J by 1 base, leaving 10 bases between them. CDR3 in amino acids: CASGQFRTDTQYF. The CDR3 coding sequence is TGTGCCAGCGGACAGTTCCGCACAGATACGCAGTATTTT.

This clonotype has just a few counts. J is TRBJ2-7 and V is TRBV28, with D tentatively TRBD2 (5 bases). The CDR3 runs 13 residues. Trimming removed 3 bases at V and 9 bases at J, with 15 bases between. Germline CDR1 is MDHEN and CDR2 is SYDVKM. CDR3 residues: CASSLFRGFGQYF. The CDR3 DNA follows: TGTGCCAGCAGTTTGTTCCGCGGGTTCGGGCAGTACTTC.

This clonotype was seen at least ten times. V and J are TRBV18 and TRBJ1-1, with D possibly TRBD1 on 5 matching bases. The CDR3 loop spans 13 amino acids. Germline V CDR1 and CDR2: KGHSH, LQKENI. Trimming stripped 5 bases from V and 1 base from J, with 8 bases between. CDR3 loop: CASSTGRNTEAFF. CDR3 sequence (DNA): TGTGCCAGCTCAACGGGGCGGAACACTGAAGCTTTCTTT.

The chain is built from TRBV15 and TRBJ2-1; 13 bases line up with TRBD2. Germline CDR1 reads LNHNV; CDR2 reads YYDKDF (reference sequence). The CDR3 runs to 14 residues. After removal of 8 bases from V and 7 bases from J, the junction contained 5 bases not matched to a gene. CDR3 amino acids: CATRTSGSDNEQFF. The CDR3 DNA follows: TGTGCCACCCGGACTAGCGGGAGTGATAATGAGCAGTTCTTC.

This clonotype was seen more than once but under ten times. CDR3 loop: CASSPSFDEQFF. In DNA, the CDR3 is TGTGCCAGCAGCCCTAGCTTCGATGAGCAGTTCTTC. V usage is TRBV7-9 and J usage is TRBJ2-1; D is possibly TRBD2 (5 bases). Per germline, CDR1 SEHNR and CDR2 FQNEAQ (reference sequence). Trimming stripped 5 bases from V and 8 bases from J, with 10 bases between. The CDR3 contains 12 residues.

This clonotype was seen repeatedly, ten times or more. In nucleotides, the CDR3 is TGCAGTGCTAGGCCCCGGGACTTTCTGCGCACAGATACGCAGTATTTT. It yields the protein CSARPRDFLRTDTQYF. V is TRBV20-1 and J is TRBJ2-3; tentatively, D is TRBD2 (6 bases). Between the trimmed V and J ends, which lost 3 bases and 1 base, there was a span of 17 bases. Per the germline V gene, CDR1 is DFQATT and CDR2 is SNEGSKA (reference sequence). The length of the CDR3 is 16 residues.

The gene calls are TRBV7-9 and TRBJ2-1; no clear D. CDR1 and CDR2 from the germline V gene are SEHNR and FQNEAQ (reference sequence). The V gene lost 5 bases and the J gene lost 9 bases, with 14 bases spanning the gap. The CDR3 spans 13 residues. This CDR3 reads CASSHTAVSEQFF. Here the CDR3 DNA reads TGTGCCAGCAGCCATACTGCGGTTAGTGAGCAGTTCTTC.

There are many counts of this clonotype. This sequence joins TRBV6-1 and TRBJ2-3, with 8 positions matching TRBD2. The CDR3 extends over 14 amino acids. V trimming: 0 bases; J trimming: 6 bases; junction bases outside the gene matches: 2. CDR1 and CDR2 (germline): MNHNS, SASEGT. In nucleotides, the CDR3 is TGTGCCAGCAGTGAAGCGGCTAGCGGGGATACGCAGTATTTT. Translation gives CASSEAASGDTQYF.

The gene calls are TRBV7-2 and TRBJ2-2; D gene uncertain. The CDR3 length is 13 residues. Germline CDR1 is SGHTA and CDR2 is FQGNSA. The V end was cut by 1 base, the J end by 6 bases, with 6 bases between. CDR3 in DNA: TGTGCCAGCAGCTTAGTGAAGGCCGGGGAGCTGTTTTTT. Amino acid sequence: CASSLVKAGELFF.

The rearrangement links TRBV29-1 to TRBJ2-1; the D gene is possibly TRBD2 (6 bases). Germline loops: CDR1 SQVTM, CDR2 ANQGSEA. Trimming pared 7 bases from V and 5 bases from J, leaving 18 bases between. The CDR3 runs 14 residues. The CDR3 is CSAGGAGLDNEQFF. The CDR3 coding sequence is TGCAGCGCCGGAGGGGCGGGGTTGGACAATGAGCAGTTCTTC.

J is TRBJ2-3 and V is TRBV18; the D is unclear. Germline CDR1 and CDR2: KGHSH and LQKENI. V was pared by 3 bases and J by 0 bases, with 13 bases between. The CDR3 loop spans 16 amino acids. CDR3 sequence (DNA): TGTGCCAGCTCACCGACGTCCGTACTTAGCACAGATACGCAGTATTTT. Protein: CASSPTSVLSTDTQYF.

The table lists this clonotype with many counts. The chain links TRBV15 to TRBJ1-3, with TRBD1 as a possible D gene (5 bases). This CDR3 region has 16 residues. The germline V and J ends were trimmed by 1 base and 4 bases, with 14 bases remaining between them. Germline V gives CDR1 LNHNV, CDR2 YYDKDF (reference sequence). The CDR3 DNA is TGTGCCACCAGCAGAGTCAAGGACAACCTCGGAAACACCATATATTTT. This encodes CATSRVKDNLGNTIYF.

The chain couples TRBV28 to TRBJ1-5; D gene unclear. Trimming stripped 8 bases from V and 4 bases from J, with 9 bases between. The germline CDR1 and CDR2 sequences are MDHEN and SYDVKM. This CDR3 comprises 12 residues. Here the CDR3 reads CASGSANQPQHF. The CDR3 DNA sequence: TGTGCCAGCGGCTCAGCGAATCAGCCCCAGCATTTT.